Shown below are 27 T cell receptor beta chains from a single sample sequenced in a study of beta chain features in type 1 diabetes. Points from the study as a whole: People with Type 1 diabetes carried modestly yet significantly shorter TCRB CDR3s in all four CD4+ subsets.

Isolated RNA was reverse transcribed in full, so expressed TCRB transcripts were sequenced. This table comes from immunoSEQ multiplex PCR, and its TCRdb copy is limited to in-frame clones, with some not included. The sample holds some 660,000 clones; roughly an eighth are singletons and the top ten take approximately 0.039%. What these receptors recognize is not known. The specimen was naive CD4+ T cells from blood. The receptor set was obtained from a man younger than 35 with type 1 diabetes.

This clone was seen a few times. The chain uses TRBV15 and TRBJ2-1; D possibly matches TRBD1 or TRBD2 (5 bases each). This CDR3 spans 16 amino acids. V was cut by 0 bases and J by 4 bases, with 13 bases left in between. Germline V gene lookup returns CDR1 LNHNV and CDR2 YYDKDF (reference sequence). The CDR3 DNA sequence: TGTGCCACCAGCAGAGATTTGGGGACCAAATACAATGAGCAGTTCTTC. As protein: CATSRDLGTKYNEQFF.

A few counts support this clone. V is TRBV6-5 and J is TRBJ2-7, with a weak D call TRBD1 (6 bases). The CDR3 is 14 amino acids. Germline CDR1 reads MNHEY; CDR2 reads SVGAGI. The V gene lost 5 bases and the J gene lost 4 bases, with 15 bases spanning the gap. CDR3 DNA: TGTGCCAGCAGTCCAAGGGACATGCGGTACGAGCAGTACTTC. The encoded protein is CASSPRDMRYEQYF.

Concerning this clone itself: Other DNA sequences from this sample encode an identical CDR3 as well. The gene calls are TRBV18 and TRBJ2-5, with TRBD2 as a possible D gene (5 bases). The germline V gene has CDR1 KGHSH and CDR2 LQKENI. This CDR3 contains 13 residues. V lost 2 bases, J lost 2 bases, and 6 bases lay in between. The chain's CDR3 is CASSPTGQETQYF. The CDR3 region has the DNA TGTGCCAGCTCACCAACGGGGCAAGAGACCCAGTACTTC.

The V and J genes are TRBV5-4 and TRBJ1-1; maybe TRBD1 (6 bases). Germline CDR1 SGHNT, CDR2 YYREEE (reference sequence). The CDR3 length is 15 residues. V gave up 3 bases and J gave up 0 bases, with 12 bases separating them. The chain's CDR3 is CASSWGQTMNTEAFF. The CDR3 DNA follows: TGTGCCAGCAGCTGGGGACAAACCATGAACACTGAAGCTTTCTTT.

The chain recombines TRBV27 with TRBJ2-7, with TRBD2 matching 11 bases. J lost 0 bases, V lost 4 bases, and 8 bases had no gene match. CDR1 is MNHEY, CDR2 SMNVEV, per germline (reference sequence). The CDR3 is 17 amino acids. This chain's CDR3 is CASSSLAGGRYSYEQYF. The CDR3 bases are TGTGCCAGCAGTTCCCTAGCGGGGGGCCGATACTCCTACGAGCAGTACTTC.

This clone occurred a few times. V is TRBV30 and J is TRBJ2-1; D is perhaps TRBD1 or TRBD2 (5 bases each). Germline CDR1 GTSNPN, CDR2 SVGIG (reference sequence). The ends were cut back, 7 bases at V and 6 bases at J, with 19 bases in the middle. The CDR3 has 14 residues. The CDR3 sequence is CAYTLGTEVNEQFF. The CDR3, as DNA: TGTGCCTACACTTTGGGGACCGAGGTCAATGAGCAGTTCTTC. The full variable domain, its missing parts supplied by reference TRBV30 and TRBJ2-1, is SQTIHQWPATLVQPVGSPLSLECTVEGTSNPNLYWYRQAAGRGLQLLFYSVGIGQISSEVPQNLSASRPQDRQFILSSKKLLLSDSGFYLCAYTLGTEVNEQFFGPGTRLTVL.

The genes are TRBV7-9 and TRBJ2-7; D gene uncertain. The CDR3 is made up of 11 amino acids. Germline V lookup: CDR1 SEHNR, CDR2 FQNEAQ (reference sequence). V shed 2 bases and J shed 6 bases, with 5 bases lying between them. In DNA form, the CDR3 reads TGTGCCAGCAGCTTATCGTCCGAGCAGTACTTC. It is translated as CASSLSSEQYF.

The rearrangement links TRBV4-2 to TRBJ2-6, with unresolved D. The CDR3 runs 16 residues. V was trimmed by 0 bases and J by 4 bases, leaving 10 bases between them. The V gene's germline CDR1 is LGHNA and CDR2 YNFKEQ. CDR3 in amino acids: CASSQDGKGGANVLTF. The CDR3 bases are TGTGCCAGCAGCCAAGATGGGAAAGGGGGGGCCAACGTCCTGACTTTC.

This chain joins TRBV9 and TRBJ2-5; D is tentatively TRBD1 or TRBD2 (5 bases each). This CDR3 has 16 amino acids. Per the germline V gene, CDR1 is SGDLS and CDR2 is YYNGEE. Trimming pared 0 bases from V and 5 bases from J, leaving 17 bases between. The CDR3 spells CASSVGGAGVGETQYF. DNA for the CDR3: TGTGCCAGCAGCGTAGGAGGGGCTGGAGTTGGGGAGACCCAGTACTTC. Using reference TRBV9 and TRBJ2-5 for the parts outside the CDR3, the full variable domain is DSGVTQTPKHLITATGQRVTLRCSPRSGDLSVYWYQQSLDQGLQFLIQYYNGEERAKGNILERFSAQQFPDLHSELNLSSLELGDSALYFCASSVGGAGVGETQYFGPGTRLLVL.

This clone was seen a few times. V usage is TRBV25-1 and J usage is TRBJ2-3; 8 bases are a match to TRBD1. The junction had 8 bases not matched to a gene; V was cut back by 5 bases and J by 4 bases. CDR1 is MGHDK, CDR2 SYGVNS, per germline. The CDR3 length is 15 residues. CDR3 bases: TGTGCCAGCAGTCCAAGACAGGGGCTAGCAGATACGCAGTATTTT. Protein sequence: CASSPRQGLADTQYF.

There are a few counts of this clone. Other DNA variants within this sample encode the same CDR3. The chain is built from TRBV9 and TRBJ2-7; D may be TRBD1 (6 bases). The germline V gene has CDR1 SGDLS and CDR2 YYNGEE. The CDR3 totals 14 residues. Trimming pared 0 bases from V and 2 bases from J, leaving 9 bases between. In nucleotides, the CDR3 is TGTGCCAGCAGCGTAGGTACAGGGACCTACGAGCAGTACTTC. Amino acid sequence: CASSVGTGTYEQYF. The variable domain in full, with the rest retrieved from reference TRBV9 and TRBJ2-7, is DSGVTQTPKHLITATGQRVTLRCSPRSGDLSVYWYQQSLDQGLQFLIQYYNGEERAKGNILERFSAQQFPDLHSELNLSSLELGDSALYFCASSVGTGTYEQYFGPGTRLTVT.

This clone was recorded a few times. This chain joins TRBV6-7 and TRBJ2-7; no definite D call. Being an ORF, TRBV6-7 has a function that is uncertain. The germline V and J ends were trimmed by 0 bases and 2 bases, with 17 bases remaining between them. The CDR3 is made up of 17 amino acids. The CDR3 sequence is CASSYSKPSGRAYEQYF. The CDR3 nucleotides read TGTGCCAGCAGTTACTCGAAGCCTTCCGGGCGAGCCTACGAGCAGTACTTC.

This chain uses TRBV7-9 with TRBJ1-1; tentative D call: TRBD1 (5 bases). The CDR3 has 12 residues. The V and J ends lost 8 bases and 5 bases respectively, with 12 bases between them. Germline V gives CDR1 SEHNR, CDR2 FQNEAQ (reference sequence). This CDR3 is CASGDEVTEAFF. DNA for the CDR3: TGTGCCAGCGGGGACGAAGTGACTGAAGCTTTCTTT.

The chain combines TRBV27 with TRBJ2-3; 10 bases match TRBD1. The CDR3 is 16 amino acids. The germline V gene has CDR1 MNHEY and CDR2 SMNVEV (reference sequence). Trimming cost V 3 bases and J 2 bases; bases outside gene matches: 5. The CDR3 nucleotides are TGTGCCAGCAGTTTTCGGGACAGGGGACACACAGATACGCAGTATTTT. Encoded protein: CASSFRDRGHTDTQYF.

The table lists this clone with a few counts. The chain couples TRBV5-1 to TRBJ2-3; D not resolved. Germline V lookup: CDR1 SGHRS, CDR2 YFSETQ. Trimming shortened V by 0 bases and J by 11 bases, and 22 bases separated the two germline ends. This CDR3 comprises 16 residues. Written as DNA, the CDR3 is TGCGCCAGCAGCTTGGATAGTTCCGGACCCTCACAGAGGCAGTATTTT. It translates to CASSLDSSGPSQRQYF.

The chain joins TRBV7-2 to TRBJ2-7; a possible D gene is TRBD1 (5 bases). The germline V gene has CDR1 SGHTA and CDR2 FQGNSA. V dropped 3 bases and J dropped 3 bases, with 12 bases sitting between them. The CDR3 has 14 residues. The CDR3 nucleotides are TGTGCCAGCAGCTTGGAACAGGCGAGCTACGAGCAGTACTTC. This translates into CASSLEQASYEQYF. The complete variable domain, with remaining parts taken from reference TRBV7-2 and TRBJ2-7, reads GAGVSQSPSNKVTEKGKDVELRCDPISGHTALYWYRQSLGQGLEFLIYFQGNSAPDKSGLPSDRFSAERTGGSVSTLTIQRTQQEDSAVYLCASSLEQASYEQYFGPGTRLTVT.

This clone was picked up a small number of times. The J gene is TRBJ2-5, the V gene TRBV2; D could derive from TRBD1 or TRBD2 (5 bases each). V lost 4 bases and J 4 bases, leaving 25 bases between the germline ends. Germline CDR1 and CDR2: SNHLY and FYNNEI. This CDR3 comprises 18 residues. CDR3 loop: CASSGGAFDFGNRETQYF. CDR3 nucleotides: TGTGCCAGCAGTGGAGGGGCGTTCGACTTTGGCAATCGAGAGACCCAGTACTTC.

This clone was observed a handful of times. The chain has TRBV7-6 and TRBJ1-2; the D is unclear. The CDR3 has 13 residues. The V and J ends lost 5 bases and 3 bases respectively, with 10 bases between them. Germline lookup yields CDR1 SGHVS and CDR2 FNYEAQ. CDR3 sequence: CASSGVGDYGYTF. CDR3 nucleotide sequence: TGTGCCAGCAGCGGCGTGGGTGACTATGGCTACACCTTC.

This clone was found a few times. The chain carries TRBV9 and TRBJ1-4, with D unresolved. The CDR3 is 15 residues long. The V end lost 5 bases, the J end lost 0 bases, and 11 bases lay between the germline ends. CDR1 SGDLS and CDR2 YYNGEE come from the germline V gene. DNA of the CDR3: TGTGCCAGCAGACGGGGTGAGACAACTAATGAAAAACTGTTTTTT. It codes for CASRRGETTNEKLFF.

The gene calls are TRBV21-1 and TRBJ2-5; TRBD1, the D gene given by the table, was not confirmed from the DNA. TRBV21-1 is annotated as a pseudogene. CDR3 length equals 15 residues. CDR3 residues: CASSTEGQAKETQYF. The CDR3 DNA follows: TGTGCCAGCAGCACGGAGGGACAGGCTAAAGAGACCCAGTACTTC.

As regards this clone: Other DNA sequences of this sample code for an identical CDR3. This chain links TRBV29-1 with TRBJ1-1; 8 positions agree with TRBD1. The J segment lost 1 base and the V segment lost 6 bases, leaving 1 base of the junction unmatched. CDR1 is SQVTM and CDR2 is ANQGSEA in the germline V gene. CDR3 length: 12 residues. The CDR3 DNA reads TGCAGCGTAGGGACAGGGAACACTGAAGCTTTCTTT. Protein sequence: CSVGTGNTEAFF.

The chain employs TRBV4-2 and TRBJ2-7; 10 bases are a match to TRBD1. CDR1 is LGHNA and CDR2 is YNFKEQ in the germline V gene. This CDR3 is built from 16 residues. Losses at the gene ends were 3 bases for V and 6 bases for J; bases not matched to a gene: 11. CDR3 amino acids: CASSHRGEGTGVEQYF. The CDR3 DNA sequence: TGTGCCAGCAGCCACAGGGGGGAAGGGACAGGGGTCGAGCAGTACTTC.

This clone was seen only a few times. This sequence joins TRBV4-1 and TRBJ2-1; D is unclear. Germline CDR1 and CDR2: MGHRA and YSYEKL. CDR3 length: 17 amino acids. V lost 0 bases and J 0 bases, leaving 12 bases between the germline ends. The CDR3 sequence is CASSQDGAMSSYNEQFF. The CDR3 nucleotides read TGCGCCAGCAGCCAAGATGGCGCCATGAGCTCCTACAATGAGCAGTTCTTC.

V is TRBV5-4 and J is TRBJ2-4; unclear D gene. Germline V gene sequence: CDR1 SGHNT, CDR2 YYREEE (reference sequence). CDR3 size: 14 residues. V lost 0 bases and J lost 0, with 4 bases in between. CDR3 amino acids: CASSLEGAKNIQYF. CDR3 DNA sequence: TGTGCCAGCAGCTTGGAGGGAGCCAAAAACATTCAGTACTTC.

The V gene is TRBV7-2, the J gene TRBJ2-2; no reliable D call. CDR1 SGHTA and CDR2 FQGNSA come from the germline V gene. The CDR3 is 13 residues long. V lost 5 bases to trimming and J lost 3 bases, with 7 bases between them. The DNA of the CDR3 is TGTGCCAGCAGCCTGGACGACACCGGGGAGCTGTTTTTT. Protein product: CASSLDDTGELFF.

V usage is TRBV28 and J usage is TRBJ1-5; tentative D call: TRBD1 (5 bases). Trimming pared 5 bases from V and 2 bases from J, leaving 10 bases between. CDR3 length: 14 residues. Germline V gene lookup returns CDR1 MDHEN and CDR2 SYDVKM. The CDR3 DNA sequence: TGTGCCAGCAGTCAGGGAGCAGGCAATCAGCCCCAGCATTTT. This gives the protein CASSQGAGNQPQHF.

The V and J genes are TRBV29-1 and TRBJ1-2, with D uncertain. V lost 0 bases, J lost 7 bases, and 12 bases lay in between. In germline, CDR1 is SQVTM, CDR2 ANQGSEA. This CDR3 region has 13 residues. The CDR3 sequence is CSVEDIGFSGYTF. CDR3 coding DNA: TGCAGCGTTGAAGATATAGGGTTCTCTGGCTACACCTTC.